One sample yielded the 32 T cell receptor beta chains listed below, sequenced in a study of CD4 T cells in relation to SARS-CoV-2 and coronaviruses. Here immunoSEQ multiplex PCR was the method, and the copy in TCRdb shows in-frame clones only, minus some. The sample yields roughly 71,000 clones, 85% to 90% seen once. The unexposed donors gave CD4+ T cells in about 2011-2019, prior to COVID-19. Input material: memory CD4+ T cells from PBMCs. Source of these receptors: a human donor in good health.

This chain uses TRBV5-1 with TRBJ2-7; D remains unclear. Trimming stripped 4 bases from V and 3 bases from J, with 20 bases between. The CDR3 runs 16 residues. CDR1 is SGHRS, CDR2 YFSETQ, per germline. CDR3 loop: CASSLFGPSQNYEQYF. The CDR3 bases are TGCGCCAGCAGCCTCTTCGGACCCTCTCAGAACTACGAGCAGTACTTC. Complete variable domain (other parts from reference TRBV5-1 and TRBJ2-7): KAGVTQTPRYLIKTRGQQVTLSCSPISGHRSVSWYQQTPGQGLQFLFEYFSETQRNKGNFPGRFSGRQFSNSRSEMNVSTLELGDSALYLCASSLFGPSQNYEQYFGPGTRLTVT.

CDR3 sequence reads: CAWSVGGAGLNQPQHF. The CDR3, as DNA: TGTGCCTGGAGTGTAGGTGGGGCAGGGTTGAATCAGCCCCAGCATTTT. The chain recombines TRBV30 with TRBJ1-5; D might be TRBD1 (5 bases). The CDR3 sequence is 16 residues long. The V gene lost 0 bases and the J gene lost 4 bases, with 16 bases spanning the gap. CDR1 and CDR2 from the germline V gene are GTSNPN and SVGIG (reference sequence). The variable domain in full, completed from reference TRBV30 and TRBJ1-5, reads SQTIHQWPATLVQPVGSPLSLECTVEGTSNPNLYWYRQAAGRGLQLLFYSVGIGQISSEVPQNLSASRPQDRQFILSSKKLLLSDSGFYLCAWSVGGAGLNQPQHFGDGTRLSIL.

CDR3 in amino acids: CASSQTYRGTPDTQYF. The CDR3 bases are TGCGCCAGCAGCCAAACATACAGGGGAACCCCAGATACGCAGTATTTT. V gene TRBV4-3 combines with J gene TRBJ2-3; 7 nucleotides match TRBD1. This CDR3 has 16 residues. Germline V CDR1 and CDR2: LGHNA, YSLEER. J gave up 4 bases and V 2 bases, and 9 bases lay outside the gene matches.

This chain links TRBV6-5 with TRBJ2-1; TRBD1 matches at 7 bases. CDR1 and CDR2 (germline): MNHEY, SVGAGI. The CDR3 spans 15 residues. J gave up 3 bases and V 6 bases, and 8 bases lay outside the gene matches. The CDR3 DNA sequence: TGTGCCAGCAGGGTGGACAGGACTGACTACAATGAGCAGTTCTTC. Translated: CASRVDRTDYNEQFF.

The CDR3 bases are TGTGCCAGCAACCTCCGGGCGTCAGATACGCAGTATTTT. Translating it yields CASNLRASDTQYF. The chain is built from TRBV27 and TRBJ2-3; D not resolved. This CDR3 spans 13 amino acids. The V gene's germline CDR1 is MNHEY and CDR2 SMNVEV (reference sequence). With 7 bases removed from V and 4 bases from J, the gap between germline ends came to 12 bases.

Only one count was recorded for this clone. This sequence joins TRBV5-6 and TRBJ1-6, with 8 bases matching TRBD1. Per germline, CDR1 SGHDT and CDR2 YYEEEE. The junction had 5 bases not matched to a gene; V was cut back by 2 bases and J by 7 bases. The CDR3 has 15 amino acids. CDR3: CASSFGQGWNSPLHF. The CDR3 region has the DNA TGTGCCAGCAGCTTCGGACAGGGTTGGAATTCACCCCTCCACTTT.

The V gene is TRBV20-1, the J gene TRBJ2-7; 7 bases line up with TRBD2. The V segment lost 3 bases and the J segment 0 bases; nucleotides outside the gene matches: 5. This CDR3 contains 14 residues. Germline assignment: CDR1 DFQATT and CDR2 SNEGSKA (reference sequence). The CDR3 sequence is CSASASGLSYEQYF. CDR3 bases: TGCAGTGCTAGTGCTAGCGGACTCTCCTACGAGCAGTACTTC.

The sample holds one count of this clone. The CDR3 bases are TGTGCCAGCAGCCGGGAGAGGGGGGAGACCCAGTACTTC. Translating gives CASSRERGETQYF. V usage is TRBV7-2 and J usage is TRBJ2-5, with D perhaps given as TRBD1 or TRBD2 (6 bases each). Trimming cost V 5 bases and J 5 bases, with 12 bases left between them. In germline, CDR1 is SGHTA, CDR2 FQGNSA. CDR3 length: 13 amino acids. The full variable domain, completed using reference TRBV7-2 and TRBJ2-5, is GAGVSQSPSNKVTEKGKDVELRCDPISGHTALYWYRQSLGQGLEFLIYFQGNSAPDKSGLPSDRFSAERTGGSVSTLTIQRTQQEDSAVYLCASSRERGETQYFGPGTRLLVL.

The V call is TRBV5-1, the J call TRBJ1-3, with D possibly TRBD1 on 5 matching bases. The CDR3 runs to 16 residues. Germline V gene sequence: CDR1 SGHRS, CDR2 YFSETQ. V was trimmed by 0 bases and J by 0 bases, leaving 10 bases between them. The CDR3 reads CASSLGGSHSGNTIYF. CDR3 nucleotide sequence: TGCGCCAGCAGCTTGGGGGGGTCCCACTCTGGAAACACCATATATTTT.

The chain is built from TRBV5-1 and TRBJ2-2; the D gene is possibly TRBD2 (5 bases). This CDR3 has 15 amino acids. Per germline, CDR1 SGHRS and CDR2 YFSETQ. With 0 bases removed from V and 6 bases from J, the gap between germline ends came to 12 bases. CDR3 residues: CASSLDPGVAGELFF. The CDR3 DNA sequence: TGCGCCAGCAGCTTGGATCCCGGGGTCGCCGGGGAGCTGTTTTTT.

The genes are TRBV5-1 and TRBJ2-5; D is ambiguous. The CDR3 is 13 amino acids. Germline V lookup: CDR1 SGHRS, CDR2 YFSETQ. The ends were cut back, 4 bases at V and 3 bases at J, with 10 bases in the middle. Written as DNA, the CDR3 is TGCGCCAGCAGCGCTACACCGGAAGAGACCCAGTACTTC. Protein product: CASSATPEETQYF.

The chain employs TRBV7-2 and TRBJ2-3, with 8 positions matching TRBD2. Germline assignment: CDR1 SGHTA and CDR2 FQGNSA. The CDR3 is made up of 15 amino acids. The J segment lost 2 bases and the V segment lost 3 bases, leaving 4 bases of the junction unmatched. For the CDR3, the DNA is TGTGCCAGCAGCTTCGGGAGGGGGTACACAGATACGCAGTATTTT. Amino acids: CASSFGRGYTDTQYF.

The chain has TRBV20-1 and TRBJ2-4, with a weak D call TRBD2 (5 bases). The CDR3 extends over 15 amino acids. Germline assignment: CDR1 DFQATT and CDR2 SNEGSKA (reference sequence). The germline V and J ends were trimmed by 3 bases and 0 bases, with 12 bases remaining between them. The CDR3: CSASPVREAKNIQYF. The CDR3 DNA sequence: TGCAGTGCTAGTCCCGTTCGGGAAGCCAAAAACATTCAGTACTTC.

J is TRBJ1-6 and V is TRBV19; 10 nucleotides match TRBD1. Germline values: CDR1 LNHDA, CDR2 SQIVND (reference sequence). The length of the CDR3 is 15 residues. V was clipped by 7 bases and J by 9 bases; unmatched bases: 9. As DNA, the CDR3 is TGTGCCAGTACCCAGACAGGGGGCTATGGTTCACCCCTCCACTTT. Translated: CASTQTGGYGSPLHF.

CDR3 amino acids: CASTRGTSKETQYF. The CDR3 DNA follows: TGTGCCAGCACAAGGGGGACTAGCAAAGAGACCCAGTACTTC. The chain links TRBV6-5 to TRBJ2-5; 9 bases map to TRBD2. CDR1 is MNHEY, CDR2 SVGAGI, per germline. V gave up 7 bases and J gave up 3 bases; unmatched junction bases: 6. The CDR3 is 14 amino acids.

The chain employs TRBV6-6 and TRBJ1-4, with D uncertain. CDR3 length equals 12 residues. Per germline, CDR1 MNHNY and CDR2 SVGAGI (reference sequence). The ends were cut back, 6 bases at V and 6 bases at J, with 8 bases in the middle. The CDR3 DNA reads TGTGCCAGCAGCTCCCCAGATGAAAAACTGTTTTTT. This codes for CASSSPDEKLFF.

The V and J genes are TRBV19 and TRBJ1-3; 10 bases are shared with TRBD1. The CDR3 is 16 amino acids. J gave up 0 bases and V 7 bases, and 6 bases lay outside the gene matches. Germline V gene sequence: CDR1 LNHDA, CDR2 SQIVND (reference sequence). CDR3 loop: CASKGTGEFSGNTIYF. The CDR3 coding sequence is TGTGCCAGTAAAGGGACAGGGGAGTTCTCTGGAAACACCATATATTTT.

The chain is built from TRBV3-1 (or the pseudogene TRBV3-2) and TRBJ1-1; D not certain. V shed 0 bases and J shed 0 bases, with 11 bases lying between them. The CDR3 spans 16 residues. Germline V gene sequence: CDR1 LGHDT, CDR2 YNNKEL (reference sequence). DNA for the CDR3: TGTGCCAGCAGCCAAGATTTCACCCCCCTGAACACTGAAGCTTTCTTT. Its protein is CASSQDFTPLNTEAFF.

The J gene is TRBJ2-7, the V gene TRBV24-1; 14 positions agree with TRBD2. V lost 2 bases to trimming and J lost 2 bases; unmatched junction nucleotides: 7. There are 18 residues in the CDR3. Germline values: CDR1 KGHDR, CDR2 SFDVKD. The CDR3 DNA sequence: TGTGCCACCAGTGATTCGCGGACTAGCGGGAGGTTGCCCTACGAGCAGTACTTC. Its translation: CATSDSRTSGRLPYEQYF.

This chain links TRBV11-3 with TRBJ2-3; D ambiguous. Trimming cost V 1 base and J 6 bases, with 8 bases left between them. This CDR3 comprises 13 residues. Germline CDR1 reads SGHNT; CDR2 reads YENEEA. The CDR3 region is CASSLVRYDTQYF. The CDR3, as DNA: TGTGCCAGCAGCTTAGTCCGGTACGATACGCAGTATTTT.

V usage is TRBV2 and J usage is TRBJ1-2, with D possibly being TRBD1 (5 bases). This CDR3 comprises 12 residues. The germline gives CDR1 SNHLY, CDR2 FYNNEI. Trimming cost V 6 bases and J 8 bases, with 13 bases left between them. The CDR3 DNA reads TGTGCCAGCAGGAGGGACGGCGAGGGCTACACCTTC. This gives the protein CASRRDGEGYTF.

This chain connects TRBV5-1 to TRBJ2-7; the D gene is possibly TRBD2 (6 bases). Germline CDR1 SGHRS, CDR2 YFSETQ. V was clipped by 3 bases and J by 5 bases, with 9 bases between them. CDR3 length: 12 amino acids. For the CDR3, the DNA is TGCGCCAGCAGCTCGCTAGCGAACGAGCAGTACTTC. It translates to CASSSLANEQYF.

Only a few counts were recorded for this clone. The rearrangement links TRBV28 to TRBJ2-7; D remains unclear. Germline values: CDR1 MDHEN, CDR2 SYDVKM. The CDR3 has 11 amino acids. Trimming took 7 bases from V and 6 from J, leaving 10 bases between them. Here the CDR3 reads CASTQLGEQYF. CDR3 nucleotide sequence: TGTGCCAGCACCCAACTCGGCGAGCAGTACTTC.

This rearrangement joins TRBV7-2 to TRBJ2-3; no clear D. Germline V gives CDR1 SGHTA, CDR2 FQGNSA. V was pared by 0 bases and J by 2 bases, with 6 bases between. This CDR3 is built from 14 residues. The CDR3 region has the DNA TGTGCCAGCAGCTTAGCGGGCCTCACAGATACGCAGTATTTT. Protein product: CASSLAGLTDTQYF.

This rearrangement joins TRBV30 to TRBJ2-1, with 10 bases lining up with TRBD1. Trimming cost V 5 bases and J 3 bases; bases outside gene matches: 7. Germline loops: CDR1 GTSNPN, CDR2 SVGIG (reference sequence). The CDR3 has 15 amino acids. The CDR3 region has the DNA TGTGCCTGGGGGCGGACAGGGGGTAGCTACAATGAGCAGTTCTTC. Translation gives CAWGRTGGSYNEQFF.

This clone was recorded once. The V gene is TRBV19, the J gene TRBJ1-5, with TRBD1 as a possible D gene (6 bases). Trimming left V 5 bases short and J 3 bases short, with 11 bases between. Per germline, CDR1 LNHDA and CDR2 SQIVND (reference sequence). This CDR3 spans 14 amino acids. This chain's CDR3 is CASSPGQFNQPQHF. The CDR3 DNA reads TGTGCCAGTAGTCCAGGACAGTTCAATCAGCCCCAGCATTTT.

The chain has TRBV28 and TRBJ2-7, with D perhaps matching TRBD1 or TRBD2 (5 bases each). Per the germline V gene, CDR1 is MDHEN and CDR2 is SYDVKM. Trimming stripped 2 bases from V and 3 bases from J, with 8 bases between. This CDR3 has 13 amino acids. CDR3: CASSLGTIYEQYF. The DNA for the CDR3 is TGTGCCAGCAGTTTAGGGACCATCTACGAGCAGTACTTC.

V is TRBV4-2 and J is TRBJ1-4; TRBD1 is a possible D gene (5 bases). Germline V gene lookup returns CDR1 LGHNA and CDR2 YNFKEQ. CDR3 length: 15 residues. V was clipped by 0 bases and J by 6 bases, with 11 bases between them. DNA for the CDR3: TGTGCCAGCAGCCAAGATGAGGGACCGGATGAAAAACTGTTTTTT. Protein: CASSQDEGPDEKLFF.

In DNA, the CDR3 is TGTGCCACCAGTGACCCCTCTTCCGGGGAGCAGTACTTC. Translating it yields CATSDPSSGEQYF. The rearrangement links TRBV24-1 to TRBJ2-7, with unresolved D. V lost 4 bases and J 7 bases, leaving 13 bases between the germline ends. CDR1 is KGHDR, CDR2 SFDVKD, per germline. This CDR3 comprises 13 residues.

The CDR3 nucleotides are TGTGCCAGCATCAAAGCGGCTAGGGACAGCTCCTACGAGCAGTACTTC. Translating gives CASIKAARDSSYEQYF. V gene TRBV2 combines with J gene TRBJ2-7; TRBD1 agrees at 7 bases. Losses at the gene ends were 7 bases for V and 0 bases for J; bases not matched to a gene: 12. This CDR3 comprises 16 residues. The germline V gene has CDR1 SNHLY and CDR2 FYNNEI.

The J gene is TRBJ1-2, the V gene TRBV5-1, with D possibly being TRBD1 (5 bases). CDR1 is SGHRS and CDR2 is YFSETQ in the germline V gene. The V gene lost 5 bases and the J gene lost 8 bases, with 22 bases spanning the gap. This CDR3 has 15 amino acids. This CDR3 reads CASRGLSQGLEGYTF. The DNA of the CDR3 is TGCGCCAGCAGGGGACTGTCCCAAGGGTTAGAGGGCTACACCTTC.

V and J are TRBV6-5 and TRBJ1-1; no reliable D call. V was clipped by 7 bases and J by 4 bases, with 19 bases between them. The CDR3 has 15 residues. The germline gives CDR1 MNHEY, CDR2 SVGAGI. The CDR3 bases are TGTGCCAGCACCCGACCGGCGAGGGTGGGCACTGAAGCTTTCTTT. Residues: CASTRPARVGTEAFF.